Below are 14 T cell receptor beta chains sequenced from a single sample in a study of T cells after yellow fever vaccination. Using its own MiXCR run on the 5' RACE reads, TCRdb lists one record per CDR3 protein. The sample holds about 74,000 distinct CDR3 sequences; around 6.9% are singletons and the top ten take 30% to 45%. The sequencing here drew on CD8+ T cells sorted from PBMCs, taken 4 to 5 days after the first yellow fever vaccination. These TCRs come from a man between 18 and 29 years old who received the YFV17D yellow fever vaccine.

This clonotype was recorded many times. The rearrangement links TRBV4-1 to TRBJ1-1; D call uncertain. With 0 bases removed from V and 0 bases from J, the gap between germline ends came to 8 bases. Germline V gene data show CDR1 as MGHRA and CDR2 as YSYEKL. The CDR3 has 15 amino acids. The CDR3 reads CASSQDIMVNTEAFF. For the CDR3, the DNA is TGCGCCAGCAGCCAAGATATCATGGTGAACACTGAAGCTTTCTTT.

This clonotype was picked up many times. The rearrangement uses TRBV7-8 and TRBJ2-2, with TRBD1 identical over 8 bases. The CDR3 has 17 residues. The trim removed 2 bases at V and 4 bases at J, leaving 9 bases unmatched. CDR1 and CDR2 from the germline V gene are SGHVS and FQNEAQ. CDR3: CASSLIPPGGTTGELFF. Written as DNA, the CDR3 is TGTGCCAGCAGCTTAATCCCCCCAGGGGGCACCACCGGGGAGCTGTTTTTT.

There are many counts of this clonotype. For the CDR3, the DNA is TGTGCCAGCAGCAACCTTGGACTAGCGGGGGGCACAGATACGCAGTATTTT. It specifies CASSNLGLAGGTDTQYF. The chain carries TRBV4-2 and TRBJ2-3; 13 positions agree with TRBD2. Looked up from germline, CDR1 is LGHNA and CDR2 is YNFKEQ. After removal of 5 bases from V and 1 base from J, the junction contained 6 bases not matched to a gene. The CDR3 contains 17 residues.

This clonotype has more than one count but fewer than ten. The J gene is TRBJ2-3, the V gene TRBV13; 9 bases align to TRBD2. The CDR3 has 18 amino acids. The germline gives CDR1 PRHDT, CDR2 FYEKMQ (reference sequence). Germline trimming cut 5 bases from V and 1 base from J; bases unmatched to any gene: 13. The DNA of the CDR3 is TGTGCCAGCAGCCCAATTATGGAACGGACTAGCGGCACAGATACGCAGTATTTT. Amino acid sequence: CASSPIMERTSGTDTQYF.

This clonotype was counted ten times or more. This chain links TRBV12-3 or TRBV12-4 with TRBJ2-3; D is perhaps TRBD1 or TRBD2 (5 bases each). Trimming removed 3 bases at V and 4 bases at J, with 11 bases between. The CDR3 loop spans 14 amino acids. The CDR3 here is CASSFGGAADTQYF. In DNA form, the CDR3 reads TGTGCCAGCAGTTTTGGGGGTGCCGCAGATACGCAGTATTTT.

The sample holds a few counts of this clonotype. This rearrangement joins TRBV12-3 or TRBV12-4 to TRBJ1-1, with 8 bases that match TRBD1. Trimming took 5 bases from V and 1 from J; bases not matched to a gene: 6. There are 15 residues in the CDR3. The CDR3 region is CASSALTGENTEAFF. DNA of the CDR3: TGTGCCAGCAGTGCGCTGACAGGGGAGAACACTGAAGCTTTCTTT.

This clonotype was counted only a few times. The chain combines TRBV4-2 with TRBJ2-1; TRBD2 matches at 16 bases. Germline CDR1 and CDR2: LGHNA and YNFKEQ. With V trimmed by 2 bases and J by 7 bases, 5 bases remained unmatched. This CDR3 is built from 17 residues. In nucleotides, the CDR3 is TGTGCCAGCAGCCAAAACCTGGGACTAGCGGGGGGGAATGAGCAGTTCTTC. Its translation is CASSQNLGLAGGNEQFF.

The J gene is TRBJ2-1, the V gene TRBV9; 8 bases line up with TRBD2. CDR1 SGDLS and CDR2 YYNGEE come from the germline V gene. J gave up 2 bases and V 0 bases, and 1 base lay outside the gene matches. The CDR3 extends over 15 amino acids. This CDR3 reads CASSVGGGPYNEQFF. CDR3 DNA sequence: TGTGCCAGCAGCGTAGGCGGGGGGCCCTACAATGAGCAGTTCTTC.

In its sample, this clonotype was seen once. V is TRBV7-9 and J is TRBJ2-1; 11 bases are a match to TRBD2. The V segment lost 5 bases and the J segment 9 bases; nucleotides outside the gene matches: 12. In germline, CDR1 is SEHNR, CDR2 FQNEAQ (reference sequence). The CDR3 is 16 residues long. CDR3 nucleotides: TGTGCCAGCAGCCCACTGGCTAGCGGGGGGCAGGGTGAGCAGTTCTTC. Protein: CASSPLASGGQGEQFF. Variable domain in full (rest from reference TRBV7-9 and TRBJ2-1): DTGVSQNPRHKITKRGQNVTFRCDPISEHNRLYWYRQTLGQGPEFLTYFQNEAQLEKSRLLSDRFSAERPKGSFSTLEIQRTEQGDSAMYLCASSPLASGGQGEQFFGPGTRLTVL.

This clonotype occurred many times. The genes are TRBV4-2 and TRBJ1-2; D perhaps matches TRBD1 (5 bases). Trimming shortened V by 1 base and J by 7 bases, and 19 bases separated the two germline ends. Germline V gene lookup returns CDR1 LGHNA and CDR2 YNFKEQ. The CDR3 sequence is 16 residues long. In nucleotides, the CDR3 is TGTGCCAGCAGCCAAGGGGACCCCGTTTATTGGGGTGGCTACACCTTC. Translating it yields CASSQGDPVYWGGYTF.

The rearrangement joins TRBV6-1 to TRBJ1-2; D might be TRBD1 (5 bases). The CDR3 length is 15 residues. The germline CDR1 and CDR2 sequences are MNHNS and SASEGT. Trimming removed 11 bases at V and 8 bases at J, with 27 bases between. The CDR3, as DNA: TGTGCCTGCTCTACATCATACGACAGAGCAGGGGGCTACACCTTC. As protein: CACSTSYDRAGGYTF.

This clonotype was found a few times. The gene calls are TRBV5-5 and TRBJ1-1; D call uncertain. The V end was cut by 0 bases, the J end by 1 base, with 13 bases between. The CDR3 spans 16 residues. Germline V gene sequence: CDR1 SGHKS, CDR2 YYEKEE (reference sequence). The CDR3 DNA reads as TGTGCCAGCAGCTTGGAGGCGTGGAGCGGGAACACTGAAGCTTTCTTT. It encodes CASSLEAWSGNTEAFF. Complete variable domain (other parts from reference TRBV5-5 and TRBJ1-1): DAGVTQSPTHLIKTRGQQVTLRCSPISGHKSVSWYQQVLGQGPQFIFQYYEKEERGRGNFPDRFSARQFPNYSSELNVNALLLGDSALYLCASSLEAWSGNTEAFFGQGTRLTVV.

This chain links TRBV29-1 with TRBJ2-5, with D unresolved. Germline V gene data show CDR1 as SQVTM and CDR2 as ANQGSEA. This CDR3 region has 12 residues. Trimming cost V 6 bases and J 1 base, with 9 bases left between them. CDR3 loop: CSVDDFQETQYF. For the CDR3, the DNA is TGCAGCGTGGACGACTTCCAAGAGACCCAGTACTTC.

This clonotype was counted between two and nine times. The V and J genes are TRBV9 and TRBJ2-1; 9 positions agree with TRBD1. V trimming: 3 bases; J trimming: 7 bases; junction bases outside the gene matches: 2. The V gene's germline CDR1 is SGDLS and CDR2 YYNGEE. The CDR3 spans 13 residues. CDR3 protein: CASSEGTGNEQFF. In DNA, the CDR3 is TGTGCCAGCAGCGAGGGGACAGGGAATGAGCAGTTCTTC.